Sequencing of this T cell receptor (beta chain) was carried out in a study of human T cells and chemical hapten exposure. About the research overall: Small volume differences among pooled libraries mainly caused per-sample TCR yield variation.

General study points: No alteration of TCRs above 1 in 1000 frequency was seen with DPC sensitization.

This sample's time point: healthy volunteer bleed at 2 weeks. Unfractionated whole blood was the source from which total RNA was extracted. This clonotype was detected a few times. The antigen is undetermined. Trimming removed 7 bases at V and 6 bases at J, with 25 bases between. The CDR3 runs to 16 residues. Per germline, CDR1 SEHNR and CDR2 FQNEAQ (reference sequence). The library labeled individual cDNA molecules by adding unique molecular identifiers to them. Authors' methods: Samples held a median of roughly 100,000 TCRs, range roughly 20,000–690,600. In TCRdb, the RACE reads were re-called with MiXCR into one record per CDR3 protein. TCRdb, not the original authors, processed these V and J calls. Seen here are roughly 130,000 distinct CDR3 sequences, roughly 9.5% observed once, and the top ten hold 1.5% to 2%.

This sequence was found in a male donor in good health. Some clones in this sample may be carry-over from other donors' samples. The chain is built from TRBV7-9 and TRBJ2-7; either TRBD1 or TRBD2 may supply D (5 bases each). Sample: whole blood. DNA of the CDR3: TGTGCCAGCACCAATCCCGGGGCTAGTGATCTCCGCGAGCAGTACTTC. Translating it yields CASTNPGASDLREQYF.